These 27 T cell receptor beta chains came from one sample sequenced in a study of T cell repertoires in aging, cancer and after chemotherapy. Amplification of TCR beta used genomic DNA extracted from peripheral blood. A mixed TRB-A/B primer pool amplified rearranged TRB by multiplex touch-down PCR. TCRdb re-called the multiplex PCR reads through MiXCR, storing one row per CDR3 protein. The sample has some 3,000 distinct CDR3 sequences, 35% seen once. The sequenced material came from blood. The receptor source for this set is a human donor with a solid tumor.

The chain carries TRBV7-9 and TRBJ2-1; D assignment may be TRBD1 or TRBD2 (5 bases each). V dropped 5 bases and J dropped 8 bases, with 19 bases sitting between them. Germline CDR1 and CDR2: SEHNR and FQNEAQ (reference sequence). CDR3 length equals 15 residues. In DNA form, the CDR3 reads TGTGCCAGCAGCCCGGATCTTGCAGGGACCGATGAGCAGTTCTTC. Translated, it gives CASSPDLAGTDEQFF. Filled out from reference TRBV7-9 and TRBJ2-1, the complete variable domain reads DTGVSQNPRHKITKRGQNVTFRCDPISEHNRLYWYRQTLGQGPEFLTYFQNEAQLEKSRLLSDRFSAERPKGSFSTLEIQRTEQGDSAMYLCASSPDLAGTDEQFFGPGTRLTVL.

In its sample, this clonotype was seen a few times. The CDR3 DNA reads as TGTGCCAGCAGCTTGGAGAACTCGGGGCAGTACTTC. Its translation: CASSLENSGQYF. The J gene is TRBJ2-7, the V gene TRBV5-4; D ambiguous. The germline gives CDR1 SGHNT, CDR2 YYREEE (reference sequence). This CDR3 is built from 12 residues. Trimming cost V 0 bases and J 9 bases, with 10 bases left between them.

Concerning this clonotype: At one end the junction does not follow the germline gene, possibly because of a read error. In nucleotides, the CDR3 is TGTGCCAACAGCTTGACAGGGGACACCGGGGAGCTGTTTTTT. The encoded protein is CANSLTGDTGELFF. The chain combines TRBV5-6 with TRBJ2-2; TRBD1 matches at 8 bases. The germline CDR1 and CDR2 sequences are SGHDT and YYEEEE. CDR3 size: 14 residues. The full variable domain, in which reference TRBV5-6 and TRBJ2-2 provide the parts outside the CDR3, is DAGVTQSPTHLIKTRGQQVTLRCSPKSGHDTVSWYQQALGQGPQFIFQYYEEEERQRGNFPDRFSGHQFPNYSSELNVNALLLGDSALYLCANSLTGDTGELFFGEGSRLTVL.

J is TRBJ1-1 and V is TRBV6-2 or TRBV6-3, with a tentative D call TRBD1 (6 bases). The germline gives CDR1 MNHEY, CDR2 SVGEGT. The V and J ends lost 10 bases and 8 bases respectively, with 20 bases between them. This CDR3 is built from 13 residues. CDR3 loop: CAISSQGDREAFF. CDR3 nucleotides: TGTGCCATCTCTTCACAGGGTGATCGGGAAGCTTTCTTT.

J is TRBJ2-3 and V is TRBV7-2; D ambiguous. Trimming pared 1 base from V and 6 bases from J, leaving 8 bases between. Germline V lookup: CDR1 SGHTA, CDR2 FQGNSA. The length of the CDR3 is 13 residues. The CDR3 loop reads CASSLVGPDTQYF. The CDR3 coding sequence is TGTGCCAGCAGCTTAGTAGGGCCTGATACGCAGTATTTT.

This clonotype ranks as large. J is TRBJ2-7 and V is TRBV29-1, with no clear D. V was clipped by 2 bases and J by 1 base, with 6 bases between them. Germline CDR1 and CDR2: SQVTM and ANQGSEA. The CDR3 consists of 12 residues. The CDR3 reads CSVETVSYEQYF. For the CDR3, the DNA is TGCAGCGTTGAAACAGTTTCCTACGAGCAGTACTTC.

This sequence joins TRBV24-1 and TRBJ2-1, with TRBD2 matching over 8 bases. V lost 4 bases and J lost 7; bases outside the gene matches: 20. CDR1 and CDR2 (germline): KGHDR, SFDVKD. The CDR3 sequence is 19 residues long. The chain's CDR3 is CATSDAGPPLSGNLNEQFF. The CDR3 bases are TGTGCCACCAGTGACGCCGGGCCCCCCCTTAGCGGGAACTTAAATGAGCAGTTCTTC.

This clonotype was counted only a few times. The chain links TRBV10-3 to TRBJ2-1; 10 nucleotides line up with TRBD1. The CDR3 runs 12 residues. CDR1 ENHRY and CDR2 SYGVKD come from the germline V gene. V trimming: 6 bases; J trimming: 12 bases; junction bases outside the gene matches: 5. The chain's CDR3 is CAIRETGGVQFF. CDR3 sequence (DNA): TGTGCCATCAGAGAGACAGGGGGCGTGCAGTTCTTC.

This clonotype was seen more than once but under ten times. The rearrangement uses TRBV6-1 and TRBJ2-5; 11 nucleotides match TRBD2. The CDR3 totals 14 residues. Germline CDR1 and CDR2: MNHNS and SASEGT. The V segment lost 6 bases and the J segment 7 bases; nucleotides outside the gene matches: 7. The CDR3 here is CASRRLAGSWTQYF. CDR3 nucleotides: TGTGCCAGCAGGAGACTAGCGGGATCGTGGACCCAGTACTTC.

This clonotype is termed medium-sized. The genes are TRBV11-1 and TRBJ2-3, with 7 bases aligning to TRBD2. From germline, CDR1 is SGHAT and CDR2 FQDESV (reference sequence). The trim removed 2 bases at V and 3 bases at J, leaving 8 bases unmatched. This CDR3 contains 16 residues. CDR3 sequence reads: CASSLTGLVLTDTQYF. In DNA, the CDR3 is TGTGCCAGCAGCTTAACAGGACTAGTTTTGACAGATACGCAGTATTTT.

This chain connects TRBV6-2 or TRBV6-3 to TRBJ2-7, with TRBD1 matching over 10 bases. The V gene's germline CDR1 is MNHEY and CDR2 SVGEGT. Unmatched junction bases numbered 9, after V lost 7 bases and J lost 3 bases. This CDR3 spans 15 amino acids. CDR3 sequence: CASIDRDRGNYEQYF. CDR3 in DNA: TGTGCCAGCATTGACCGGGACAGGGGTAACTACGAGCAGTACTTC.

This clonotype appeared a few times. The V and J genes are TRBV12-3 or TRBV12-4 and TRBJ1-4, with 12 bases aligning to TRBD1. V gave up 5 bases and J gave up 7 bases; unmatched junction bases: 2. There are 14 residues in the CDR3. The CDR3 sequence: CASSRGQGAEKLFF. As DNA, the CDR3 is TGTGCCAGCAGTAGGGGACAGGGGGCTGAAAAACTGTTTTTT.

This sequence joins TRBV6-1 and TRBJ2-7; 9 nucleotides match TRBD1. V lost 3 bases, J lost 3 bases, and 6 bases stayed unmatched. Looked up from germline, CDR1 is MNHNS and CDR2 is SASEGT. The CDR3 totals 15 residues. The CDR3 nucleotides are TGTGCCAGCAGTGAGAAGGGGACAGGGTTCTACGAGCAGTACTTC. It encodes CASSEKGTGFYEQYF.

The chain recombines TRBV6-2 or TRBV6-3 with TRBJ1-3, with 10 bases lining up with TRBD1. CDR1 is MNHEY and CDR2 is SVGEGT in the germline V gene. The V segment lost 5 bases and the J segment 8 bases; nucleotides outside the gene matches: 12. The CDR3 covers 16 residues. CDR3 nucleotide sequence: TGTGCCAGCAGTGCCCCGCGACAGGGGGCGGAGGACACCATATATTTT. It encodes CASSAPRQGAEDTIYF.

The V gene is TRBV27, the J gene TRBJ2-3, with D hard to call. The CDR3 loop spans 14 amino acids. Germline V gives CDR1 MNHEY, CDR2 SMNVEV (reference sequence). Trimming took 2 bases from V and 1 from J, leaving 7 bases between them. The CDR3: CASSLRAGTDTQYF. As DNA, the CDR3 is TGTGCCAGCAGTTTAAGGGCGGGCACAGATACGCAGTATTTT.

The V gene is TRBV7-6, the J gene TRBJ1-2; D remains unclear. The ends were cut back, 5 bases at V and 8 bases at J, with 21 bases in the middle. CDR1 and CDR2 (germline): SGHVS, FNYEAQ. The CDR3 extends over 15 amino acids. The CDR3 region is CASSLRTDGGLGYTF. The CDR3 DNA reads as TGTGCCAGCAGCCTTCGGACGGACGGCGGGCTAGGCTACACCTTC.

Only a few counts were recorded for this clonotype. This chain joins TRBV5-5 and TRBJ2-7; tentatively, D is TRBD2 (5 bases). Trimming took 4 bases from V and 7 from J, leaving 18 bases between them. Per germline, CDR1 SGHKS and CDR2 YYEKEE (reference sequence). The CDR3 length is 14 residues. The chain's CDR3 is CASSPFQEVGEQYF. DNA for the CDR3: TGTGCCAGCAGCCCTTTTCAGGAGGTCGGGGAGCAGTACTTC.

This clonotype appeared a single time. V is TRBV20-1 and J is TRBJ2-2, with TRBD2 matching 11 bases. In germline, CDR1 is DFQATT, CDR2 SNEGSKA (reference sequence). V shed 6 bases and J 6 bases; nucleotides not matched to a gene: 6. This CDR3 contains 14 residues. The CDR3 spells CSAANSGGAGELFF. In DNA, the CDR3 is TGCAGTGCCGCAAATAGCGGGGGGGCCGGGGAGCTGTTTTTT.

This rearrangement joins TRBV10-3 to TRBJ1-2, with unresolved D. The ends were cut back, 2 bases at V and 5 bases at J, with 12 bases in the middle. Germline values: CDR1 ENHRY, CDR2 SYGVKD. The CDR3 contains 14 residues. This CDR3 is CAISESGEYYGYTF. The CDR3 coding sequence is TGTGCCATCAGTGAGAGTGGGGAGTATTATGGCTACACCTTC.

V usage is TRBV6-5 and J usage is TRBJ2-7; 11 bases align to TRBD2. Germline V lookup: CDR1 MNHEY, CDR2 SVGAGI. This CDR3 spans 14 amino acids. Germline trimming cut 4 bases from V and 4 bases from J; bases unmatched to any gene: 3. The CDR3, as DNA: TGTGCCAGCAGTTCGGGGACTAGCGGATACGAGCAGTACTTC. This codes for CASSSGTSGYEQYF.

This clonotype is termed large. The chain recombines TRBV29-1 with TRBJ1-2, with 9 bases that match TRBD1. Per germline, CDR1 SQVTM and CDR2 ANQGSEA. The CDR3 has 14 residues. J was trimmed by 1 base and V by 3 bases; bases with no gene match: 3. CDR3 sequence: CSVDWTGVNYGYTF. The CDR3 DNA sequence: TGCAGCGTTGACTGGACAGGGGTTAACTATGGCTACACCTTC.

This clonotype was counted between two and nine times. This chain joins TRBV7-2 and TRBJ2-5; the D gene is possibly TRBD1 (6 bases). V was trimmed by 5 bases and J by 2 bases, leaving 15 bases between them. This CDR3 contains 15 residues. Germline values: CDR1 SGHTA, CDR2 FQGNSA. CDR3 sequence reads: CASSGTTGNQETQYF. CDR3 sequence (DNA): TGTGCCAGCAGCGGGACGACAGGCAATCAAGAGACCCAGTACTTC.

By share, this clonotype counts as medium-sized (0.01 to 0.1%). The chain is built from TRBV7-9 and TRBJ2-7, with 9 positions matching TRBD1. Losses at the gene ends were 5 bases for V and 5 bases for J; bases not matched to a gene: 19. This CDR3 comprises 18 residues. Germline assignment: CDR1 SEHNR and CDR2 FQNEAQ (reference sequence). CDR3 loop: CASSPWGQGGPGSNEQYF. The CDR3 DNA sequence: TGTGCCAGCAGCCCCTGGGGACAGGGAGGCCCGGGGTCTAACGAGCAGTACTTC.

The chain joins TRBV5-4 to TRBJ1-3; 8 nucleotides align to TRBD1. The CDR3 sequence is 17 residues long. Germline values: CDR1 SGHNT, CDR2 YYREEE (reference sequence). The ends lost 0 bases at V and 0 bases at J; junction bases unmatched: 5. The CDR3 nucleotides read TGTGCCAGCAGCTTGGTGGGACAGGAGCTCTCTGGAAACACCATATATTTT. The encoded protein is CASSLVGQELSGNTIYF. Full variable domain (outside the CDR3, taken from reference TRBV5-4 and TRBJ1-3): ETGVTQSPTHLIKTRGQQVTLRCSSQSGHNTVSWYQQALGQGPQFIFQYYREEENGRGNFPPRFSGLQFPNYSSELNVNALELDDSALYLCASSLVGQELSGNTIYFGEGSWLTVV.

The chain joins TRBV15 to TRBJ1-6; D might be TRBD1 (6 bases). There are 14 residues in the CDR3. Trimming shortened V by 7 bases and J by 13 bases, and 20 bases separated the two germline ends. Germline assignment: CDR1 LNHNV and CDR2 YYDKDF (reference sequence). In nucleotides, the CDR3 is TGTGCCACCAAGGTTGCGTCCGGGGGCCTGCCCCTCCACTTT. The encoded protein is CATKVASGGLPLHF.

The V and J genes are TRBV13 and TRBJ2-7, with a tentative D call TRBD1 (5 bases). V was clipped by 0 bases and J by 0 bases, with 6 bases between them. Germline V gene sequence: CDR1 PRHDT, CDR2 FYEKMQ (reference sequence). This CDR3 contains 14 residues. CDR3 protein: CASSLGDSSYEQYF. In nucleotides, the CDR3 is TGTGCCAGCAGCTTAGGAGACAGCTCCTACGAGCAGTACTTC.

CDR3 loop: CSASPQSHWEQFF. CDR3 nucleotides: TGCAGTGCTAGTCCCCAGAGCCATTGGGAGCAGTTCTTC. J is TRBJ2-1 and V is TRBV20-1; D call uncertain. The germline V gene has CDR1 DFQATT and CDR2 SNEGSKA (reference sequence). The length of the CDR3 is 13 residues. V lost 3 bases and J lost 10, with 16 bases in between.